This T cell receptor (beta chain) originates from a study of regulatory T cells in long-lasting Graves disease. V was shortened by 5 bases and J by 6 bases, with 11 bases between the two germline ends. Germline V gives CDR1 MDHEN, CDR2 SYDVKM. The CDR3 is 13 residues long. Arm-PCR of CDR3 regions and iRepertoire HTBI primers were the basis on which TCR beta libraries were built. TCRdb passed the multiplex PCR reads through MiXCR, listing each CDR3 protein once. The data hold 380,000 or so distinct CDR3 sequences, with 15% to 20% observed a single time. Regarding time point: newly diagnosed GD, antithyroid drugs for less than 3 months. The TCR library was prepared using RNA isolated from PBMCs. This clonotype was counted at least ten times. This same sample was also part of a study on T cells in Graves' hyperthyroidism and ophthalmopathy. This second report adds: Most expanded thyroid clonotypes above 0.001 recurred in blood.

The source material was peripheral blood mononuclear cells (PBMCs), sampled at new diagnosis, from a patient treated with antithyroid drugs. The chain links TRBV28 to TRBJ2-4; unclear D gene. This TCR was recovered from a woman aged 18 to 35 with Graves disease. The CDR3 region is CASSLGNRNIQYF. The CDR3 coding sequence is TGTGCCAGCAGTCTTGGAAATCGAAACATTCAGTACTTC.